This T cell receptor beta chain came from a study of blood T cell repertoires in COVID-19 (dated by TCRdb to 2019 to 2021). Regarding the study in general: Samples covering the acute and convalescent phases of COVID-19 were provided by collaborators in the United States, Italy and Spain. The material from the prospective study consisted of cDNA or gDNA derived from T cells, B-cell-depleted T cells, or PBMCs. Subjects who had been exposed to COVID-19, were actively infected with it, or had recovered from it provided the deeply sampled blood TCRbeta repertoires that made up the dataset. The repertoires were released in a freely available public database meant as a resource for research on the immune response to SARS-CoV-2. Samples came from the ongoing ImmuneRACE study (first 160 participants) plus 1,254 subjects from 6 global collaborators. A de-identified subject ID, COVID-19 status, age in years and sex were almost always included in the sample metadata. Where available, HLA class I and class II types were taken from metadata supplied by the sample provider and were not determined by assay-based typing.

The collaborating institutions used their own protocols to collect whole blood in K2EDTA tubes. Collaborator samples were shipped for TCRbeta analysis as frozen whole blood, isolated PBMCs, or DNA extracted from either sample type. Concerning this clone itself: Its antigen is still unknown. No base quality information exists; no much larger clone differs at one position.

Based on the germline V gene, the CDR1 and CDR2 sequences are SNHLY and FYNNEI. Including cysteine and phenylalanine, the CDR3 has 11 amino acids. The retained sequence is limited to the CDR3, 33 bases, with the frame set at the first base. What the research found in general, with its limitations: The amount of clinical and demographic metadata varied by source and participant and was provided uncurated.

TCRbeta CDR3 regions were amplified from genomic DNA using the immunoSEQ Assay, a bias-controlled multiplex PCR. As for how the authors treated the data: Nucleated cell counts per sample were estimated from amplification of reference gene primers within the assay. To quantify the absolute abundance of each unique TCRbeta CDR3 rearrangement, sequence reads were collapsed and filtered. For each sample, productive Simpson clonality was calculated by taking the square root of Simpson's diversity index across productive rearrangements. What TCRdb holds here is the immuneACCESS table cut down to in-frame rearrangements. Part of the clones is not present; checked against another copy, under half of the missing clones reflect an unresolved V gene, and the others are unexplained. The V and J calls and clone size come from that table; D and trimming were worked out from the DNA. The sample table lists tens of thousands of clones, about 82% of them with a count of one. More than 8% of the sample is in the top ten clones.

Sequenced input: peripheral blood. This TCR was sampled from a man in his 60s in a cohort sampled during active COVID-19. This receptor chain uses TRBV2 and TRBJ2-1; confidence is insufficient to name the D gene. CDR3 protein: CASGSLYEQFF. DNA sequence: TGTGCTTCGGGTAGTTTATATGAGCAGTTCTTC.